Reported below is one T cell receptor beta chain. The antigen remains undetermined. Graft tissue processing released intraepithelial and lamina propria lymphocytes. Here immunoSEQ multiplex PCR was the method, and the copy in TCRdb shows in-frame clones only, minus some. This table holds about 8,100 clones, roughly two thirds found once. These data belong to a study of graft-versus-host responses after intestinal transplantation. Looking at the study overall: Recipients had transplants, and these were multivisceral, liver-intestinal, or isolated intestinal. Anti-thymocyte globulin induction, then tacrolimus and steroids for two to four years, went to all recipients. Findings of the study overall: Some patients had graft-donor T cell macrochimerism, and their allografts showed high graft-versus-host to host-versus-graft clonal ratios. Recipient marrow showed GvH clones, some seen first in ileum or blood.

This CDR3 has 14 residues. Per the germline V gene, CDR1 is SGHRS and CDR2 is YFSETQ. J lost 3 bases, V lost 2 bases, and 0 bases had no gene match. The chain is built from TRBV5-1 and TRBJ2-5; 11 bases agree with TRBD2. The source of this sequence is a human patient who received an intestinal transplant, so some T cells may come from the graft donor. The source was ileum tissue, collected 450 to 480 days after transplant. The CDR3 DNA is TGCGCCAGCAGCTTACTAGCGGGAGAAGAGACCCAGTACTTC. It encodes CASSLLAGEETQYF.